This record looks at one TCR beta chain sequence and its context. This clone was seen more than once but under ten times. What this receptor recognizes is not known. Base-call qualities are not available, and no considerably larger clone is one nucleotide away. The goal of deep resolution MiSeq sequencing was a depth between 1 in 1 million and 1 in 200,000 T cells, and coverage averaged 10x per clonotype. The immunoSEQ hsTCRB Kit was used to generate TCR beta libraries. For the original study's pipeline: Data were analyzed with ImmunoSEQ Data Assistant and ImmunoSEQ Analyzer, with V, D and J genes assigned per IMGT definitions. Clonality, with values ranging from 0 to 1, was calculated as one minus the normalized Shannon entropy of productive rearrangement frequencies. Public clonotype analysis was restricted to overrepresented clonotypes comprising at least 0.05% of each patient's repertoire. Repertoires from approximately 12 age-matched healthy donors in immuneACCESS were used as clonality controls. TCRdb re-hosts the immuneACCESS table, in-frame sequences only. Its copies lack some clones; in the studies checked, an unresolved V gene accounts for under half of them, and the cause for the rest is not known. The V and J calls and clone size come from that table; D and trimming were worked out from the DNA. In this sample the table shows over 130,000 clones, 80% of which occur a single time. The ten largest account for approximately 7.6% of the sample.

The sample comes from a study of cytotoxic CD8 clonotypes in ibrutinib-treated CLL (dated by TCRdb to about 2021). Regarding the study in general: The cohort included about 15 treatment-naive and around 10 relapsed/refractory patients; roughly 17 were IGHV unmutated. Patients were still on ibrutinib when every remission and progressive disease sample was collected. Longitudinal samples were obtainable from about 30% of the roughly 90 participants in the trial. Samples averaged 255,043 productive templates and tens of thousands of productive rearrangements. Cryopreserved peripheral blood mononuclear cells were collected before treatment, at response, and at either disease progression or sustained remission. Responses were partial in 24 patients and complete in 2; after median approximately 69 months follow-up, about 14 stayed in remission and approximately 12 progressed. Response samples were taken after a median of approximately a year on treatment, ranging from roughly 6 to 36 months.

For TCR beta library preparation, 1.5 to 2 micrograms of genomic DNA was extracted from cryopreserved PBMCs. Longitudinal blood samples from CLL patients receiving ibrutinib monotherapy were subjected to high-throughput TCR beta sequencing. The patients were enrolled in a single-center, open-label phase 2 trial of ibrutinib monotherapy. Overall results and qualifications from the work: Sampling times were not matched between patients in sustained remission and patients whose disease was progressing, and lymph node repertoires were not examined. An increase in clonality was observed at ibrutinib response, with clonality remaining stable during sustained remission and falling back toward baseline at progression. Public clonotypes were rare and either shrank or stayed stable during treatment, and the rise in clonality at ibrutinib response reflected expansion of private clonotypes. At baseline, clonality was higher than in age-matched healthy donors and showed a strong correlation with circulating CD8+ T-cell counts.

The sequence came from a human donor with chronic lymphocytic leukemia. Specimen: PBMCs, collected after 36 months of ibrutinib treatment.

The DNA sequence follows: TGTGCCAGCAGTCCCGGACAGGGGCATAATTCACCCCTCCACTTT. This translates into CASSPGQGHNSPLHF. This receptor chain uses TRBV28 and TRBJ1-6; TRBD1 fits 9 bases in the junction. Trimming removed 5 bases from V and 5 bases from J; the gene matches leave 4 bases unexplained. The CDR3 starts with the cysteine, ends with the phenylalanine, and has 15 residues. CDR3 DNA is the only sequence kept; it has 45 bases, read in frame from the first base. CDR1 and CDR2, per the germline V gene, are MDHEN and SYDVKM.